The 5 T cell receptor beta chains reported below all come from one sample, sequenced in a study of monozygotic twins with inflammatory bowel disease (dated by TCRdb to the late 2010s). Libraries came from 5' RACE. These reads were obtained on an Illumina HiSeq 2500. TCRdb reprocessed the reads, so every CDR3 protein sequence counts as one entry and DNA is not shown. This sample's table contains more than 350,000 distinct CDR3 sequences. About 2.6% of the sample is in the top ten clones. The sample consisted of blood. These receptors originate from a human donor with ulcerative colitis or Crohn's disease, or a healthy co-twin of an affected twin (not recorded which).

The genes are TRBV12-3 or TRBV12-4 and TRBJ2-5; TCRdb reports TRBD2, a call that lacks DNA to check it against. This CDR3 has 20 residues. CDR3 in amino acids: CASTLGASGMATLFQETQYF.

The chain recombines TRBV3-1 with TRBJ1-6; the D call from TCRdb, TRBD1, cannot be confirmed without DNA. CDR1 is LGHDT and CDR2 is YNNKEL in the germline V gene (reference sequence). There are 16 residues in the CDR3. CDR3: CASSHQPGKGYSPLHF.

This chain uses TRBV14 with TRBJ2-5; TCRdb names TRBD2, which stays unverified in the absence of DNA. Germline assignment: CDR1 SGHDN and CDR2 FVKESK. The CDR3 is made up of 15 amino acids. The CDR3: CASSRTGLLYETQYF.

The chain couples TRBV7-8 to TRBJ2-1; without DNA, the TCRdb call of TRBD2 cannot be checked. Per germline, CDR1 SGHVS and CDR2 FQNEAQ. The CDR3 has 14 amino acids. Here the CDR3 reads CASSYRLAGNEQFF.

The CDR3 spells CATSREVTPGGVYF. The chain joins TRBV15 to TRBJ2-1; TCRdb proposes TRBD1, but this gene call is untestable without DNA. In germline, CDR1 is LNHNV, CDR2 YYDKDF (reference sequence). The CDR3 length is 14 residues.